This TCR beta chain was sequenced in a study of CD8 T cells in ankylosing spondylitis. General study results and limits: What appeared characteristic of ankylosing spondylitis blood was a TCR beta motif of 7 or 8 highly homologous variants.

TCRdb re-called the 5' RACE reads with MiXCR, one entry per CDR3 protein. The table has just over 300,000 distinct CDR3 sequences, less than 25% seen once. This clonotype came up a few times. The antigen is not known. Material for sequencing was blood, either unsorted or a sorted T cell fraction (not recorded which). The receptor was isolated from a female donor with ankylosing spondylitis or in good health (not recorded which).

CDR3 DNA sequence: TGTGCTAAAGAACGTTACGAGCAGTACTTC. Translating gives CAKERYEQYF. The chain combines TRBV7-2 with TRBJ2-7; D is unclear. The CDR3 loop spans 10 amino acids. The germline V gene has CDR1 SGHTA and CDR2 FQGNSA.